This T cell receptor (beta chain) was sequenced for a study of shared T cell receptors in the human thymus. Profiling relied on immunoSEQ multiplex PCR, and the TCRdb table lists in-frame clones only, not all of them. The top ten hold around 0.0094% of the sample, which has 700,000 or so clones, approximately 83% seen once. The same sample was also studied in work on human thymus T cells. That paper notes: Immunologically healthy infants in Finland undergoing congenital heart defect surgery were the donors. Corrective heart surgery yielded resections, and these provided the thymus tissue. Use of V and J genes seemed skewed within the thymic and blood repertoires. Thymic repertoires of unrelated individuals were reported in related research to overlap highly.

The source of this sequence is a girl in the first two years of life with a congenital heart defect. Sequenced: thymocytes.

The CDR3 loop reads CASSPSRRAYEQYF. The CDR3 DNA reads TGTGCCAGCAGCCCCTCACGGCGGGCCTACGAGCAGTACTTC. The V gene is TRBV7-2, the J gene TRBJ2-7, with a weak D call TRBD2 (5 bases). Trimming shortened V by 5 bases and J by 2 bases, and 13 bases separated the two germline ends. CDR1 and CDR2 from the germline V gene are SGHTA and FQGNSA. The CDR3 is made up of 14 amino acids.